This T cell receptor (beta chain) is drawn from a study of CXCR3-negative and CXCR3-positive naive CD8 T cells. Study-wide points: TRBV-TRBJ usage was alike in naive CXCR3-negative and CXCR3-positive cells but differed in memory cells. No difference in surface CD5 was seen between naive subsets, and TCR strength was inferred from TRB CDR3 properties. Memory CD8+ T cell repertoires were far less diverse than both naive subsets.

Germline CDR1 is SGHDN and CDR2 is FVKESK. This CDR3 region has 16 residues. Comment on this clonotype: The antigen remains unidentified.

The TRB cDNA libraries were prepared by 5' RACE with UMI labels. With the 5' RACE reads reprocessed, TCRdb shows one record per CDR3 protein and no DNA. The data include tens of thousands of distinct CDR3 sequences; the top ten clones carry about 1.5%. The source material was naive CXCR3- CD8+ T cells from blood. Subset here: CD45RO-CCR7+CD27+CD95- naive CD8+ T cells lacking CXCR3 (TNR3-). This receptor was taken from a human donor in good health. Some clones in this sample may be carry-over from other donors' samples. The chain joins TRBV14 to TRBJ2-7; without DNA, the TCRdb call of TRBD1 cannot be checked. The CDR3 sequence is CASSQETGQGFYEQYF.